The T cell receptor (beta chain) described here comes from a study of blood T cell repertoires in COVID-19. From germline, CDR1 is KGHSH and CDR2 LQKENI. The CDR3 runs 15 residues. TCRdb's copy holds only in-frame clones and misses some; the assay was immunoSEQ multiplex PCR. Of over 400,000 clones listed, less than 90% are singletons. Of note for this clone: One end of the junction does not line up with germline, which may come from a read error.

This TCR came from a woman aged 55 to 70 who had recovered from COVID-19. The chain couples TRBV18 to TRBJ1-4; 7 bases map to TRBD1. The sequenced sample was PBMCs or T cells enriched from blood (not recorded which). Written as DNA, the CDR3 is TGTGCCGGCTCACCATCAGGGGGAGGATATGAAAAACTGTTTTTT. Translating it yields CAGSPSGGGYEKLFF.